This paragraph covers one T cell receptor (beta chain) sequence. The antigen is not known. Healthy donors had no documented immune events, such as infections, while sampled. Sequenced by immunoSEQ multiplex PCR; TCRdb stores in-frame clones only, minus some. The table lists approximately 94,000 clones, roughly 88% of them singletons. The data are from a study of identifying expanded T cells in peripheral blood. Study-wide results and limits: Approximately two-week clone count variance significantly increased as total template count grew. Differentially abundant clones: approximately 1.3 between replicates, 15 to 17 at around 15 days, less than 25 at four.

The CDR3 contains 15 residues. The germline V gene has CDR1 SEHNR and CDR2 FQNEAQ (reference sequence). Trimming cost V 1 base and J 8 bases; bases outside gene matches: 5. The TCR originated in a person between 18 and 75 years old in good health. The source material was blood. V usage is TRBV7-9 and J usage is TRBJ1-2, with 12 bases fitting TRBD1. For the CDR3, the DNA is TGTGCCAGCAGCTTAGGGAGCGGGACAGGGGGCGGCTACACCTTC. This encodes CASSLGSGTGGGYTF.